There are many counts of the clone carrying this T cell receptor (beta chain). Its antigen is undetermined. Arm-PCR of CDR3 regions and iRepertoire HTBI primers were the basis on which TCR beta libraries were built. TCRdb passed the multiplex PCR reads through MiXCR, listing each CDR3 protein once. The sample yields roughly 500,000 distinct CDR3 sequences, 20% to 25% seen once. This specimen comes from a study of regulatory T cells in long-lasting Graves disease. Whole-study context: To qualify as persistent, Graves' disease required over 5 years of antithyroid drugs with positive TSH receptor antibodies.

Overall study results and limits: Whereas about a thousand public clonotypes were shared by new patients, persistent patients shared more, at some 2,500.

Described time point: persistent/refractory GD, antithyroid drugs over 5 years with positive TRAb. Construction of the TCR library relied on RNA isolated from PBMCs. In germline, CDR1 is MDHEN, CDR2 SYDVKM. The CDR3 totals 18 residues. V gave up 9 bases and J gave up 4 bases; unmatched junction bases: 22. This TCR derives from a female donor with Graves disease. The specimen comprised peripheral blood mononuclear cells (PBMCs), sampled when the disease was refractory, from a patient treated with antithyroid drugs. The rearrangement uses TRBV28 and TRBJ1-2; 8 positions agree with TRBD1. Here the CDR3 DNA reads TGTGCCAGAAAGGATAGTCGGACAGGGAGGGAGTGCGGCTATGGCTACACCTTC. Translation gives CARKDSRTGRECGYGYTF.